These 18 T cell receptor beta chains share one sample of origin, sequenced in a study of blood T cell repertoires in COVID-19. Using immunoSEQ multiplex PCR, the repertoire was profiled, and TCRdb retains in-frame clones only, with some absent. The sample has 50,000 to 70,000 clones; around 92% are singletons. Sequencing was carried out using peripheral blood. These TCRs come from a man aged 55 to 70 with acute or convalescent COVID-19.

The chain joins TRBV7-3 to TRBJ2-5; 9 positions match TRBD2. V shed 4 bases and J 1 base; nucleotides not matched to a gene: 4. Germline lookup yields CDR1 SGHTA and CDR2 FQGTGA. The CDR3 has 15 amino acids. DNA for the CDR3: TGTGCCAGCAGCTCGGGACTAGCAGCCCAAGAGACCCAGTACTTC. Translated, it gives CASSSGLAAQETQYF.

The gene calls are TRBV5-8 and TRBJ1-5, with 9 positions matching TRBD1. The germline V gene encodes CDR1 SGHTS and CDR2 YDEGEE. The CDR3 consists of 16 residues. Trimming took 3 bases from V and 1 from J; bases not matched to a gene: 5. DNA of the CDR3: TGTGCCAGCAGCTACGAGACAGGGGGGAGCAATCAGCCCCAGCATTTT. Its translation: CASSYETGGSNQPQHF.

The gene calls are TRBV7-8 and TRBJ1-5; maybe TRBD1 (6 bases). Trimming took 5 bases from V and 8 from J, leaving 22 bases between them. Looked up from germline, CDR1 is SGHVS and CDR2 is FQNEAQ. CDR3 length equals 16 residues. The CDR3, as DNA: TGTGCCAGCAGCCGCCGGCGACAGGTGGGGCTTGAGCCCCAGCATTTT. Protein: CASSRRRQVGLEPQHF.

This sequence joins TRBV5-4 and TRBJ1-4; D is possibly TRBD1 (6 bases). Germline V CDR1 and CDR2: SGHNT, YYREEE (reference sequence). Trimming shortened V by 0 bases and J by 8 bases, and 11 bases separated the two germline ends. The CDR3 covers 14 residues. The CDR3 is CASSLDRDGEKLFF. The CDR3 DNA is TGTGCCAGCAGCTTGGACAGGGACGGCGAAAAACTGTTTTTT.

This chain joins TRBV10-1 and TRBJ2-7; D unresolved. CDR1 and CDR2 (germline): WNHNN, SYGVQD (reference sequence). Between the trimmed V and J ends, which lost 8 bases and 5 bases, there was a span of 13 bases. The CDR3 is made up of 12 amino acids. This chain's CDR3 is CASDPPRDEQYF. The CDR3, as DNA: TGCGCCAGCGACCCCCCCCGGGACGAGCAGTACTTC.

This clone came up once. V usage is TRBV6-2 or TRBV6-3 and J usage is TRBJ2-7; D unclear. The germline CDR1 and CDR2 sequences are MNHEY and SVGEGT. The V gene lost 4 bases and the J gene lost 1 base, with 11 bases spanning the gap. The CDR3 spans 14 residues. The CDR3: CASSLMQASYEQYF. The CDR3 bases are TGTGCCAGCAGTTTAATGCAGGCATCCTACGAGCAGTACTTC.

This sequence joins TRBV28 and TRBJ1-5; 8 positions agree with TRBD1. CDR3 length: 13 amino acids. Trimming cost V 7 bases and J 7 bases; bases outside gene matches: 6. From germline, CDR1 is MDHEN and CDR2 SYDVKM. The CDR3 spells CASNQGAGQPQHF. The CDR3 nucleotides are TGTGCCAGCAATCAGGGGGCTGGGCAGCCCCAGCATTTT.

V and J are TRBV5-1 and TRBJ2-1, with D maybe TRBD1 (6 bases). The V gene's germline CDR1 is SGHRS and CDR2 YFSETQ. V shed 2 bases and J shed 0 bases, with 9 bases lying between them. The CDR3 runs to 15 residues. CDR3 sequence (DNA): TGCGCCAGCAGCTTAACAGGGAGCTCCTACAATGAGCAGTTCTTC. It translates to CASSLTGSSYNEQFF.

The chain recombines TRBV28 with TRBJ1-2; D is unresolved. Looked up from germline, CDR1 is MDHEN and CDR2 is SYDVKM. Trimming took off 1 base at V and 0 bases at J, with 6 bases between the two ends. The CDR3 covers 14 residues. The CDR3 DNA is TGTGCCAGCAGTTTATCTGTAGCTAACTATGGCTACACCTTC. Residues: CASSLSVANYGYTF.

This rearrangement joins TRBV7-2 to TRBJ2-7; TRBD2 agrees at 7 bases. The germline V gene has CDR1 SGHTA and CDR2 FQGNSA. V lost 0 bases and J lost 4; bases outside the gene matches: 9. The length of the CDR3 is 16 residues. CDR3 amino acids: CASSLAPVGEGYEQYF. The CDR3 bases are TGTGCCAGCAGCTTAGCCCCCGTGGGGGAGGGGTACGAGCAGTACTTC.

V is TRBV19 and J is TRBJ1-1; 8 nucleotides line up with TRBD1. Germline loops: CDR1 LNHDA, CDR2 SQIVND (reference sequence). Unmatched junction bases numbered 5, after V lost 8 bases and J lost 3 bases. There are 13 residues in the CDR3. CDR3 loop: CASGQGLHTEAFF. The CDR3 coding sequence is TGTGCCAGTGGACAGGGCCTGCACACTGAAGCTTTCTTT.

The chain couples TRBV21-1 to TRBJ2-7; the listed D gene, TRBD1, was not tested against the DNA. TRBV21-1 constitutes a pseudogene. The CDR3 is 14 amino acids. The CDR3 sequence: CASSRPGQGFEQYF. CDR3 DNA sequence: TGTGCCAGCAGCAGGCCGGGACAGGGTTTCGAGCAGTACTTC.

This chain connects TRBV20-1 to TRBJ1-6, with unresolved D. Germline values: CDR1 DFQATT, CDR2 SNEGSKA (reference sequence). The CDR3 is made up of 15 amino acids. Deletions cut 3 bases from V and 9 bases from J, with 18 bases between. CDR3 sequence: CSASRHREYSSPLHF. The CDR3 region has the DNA TGCAGTGCTAGTCGACACCGCGAATACTCTTCACCCCTCCACTTT.

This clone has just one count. CDR3 bases: TGTGCCAGCAGCCAAGGAGGGCCCAATCAGCCCCAGCATTTT. This sequence encodes CASSQGGPNQPQHF. V is TRBV3-1 (or the pseudogene TRBV3-2) and J is TRBJ1-5; D remains unclear. CDR1 LGHDT and CDR2 YNNKEL come from the germline V gene (reference sequence). V dropped 1 base and J dropped 3 bases, with 7 bases sitting between them. There are 14 residues in the CDR3.

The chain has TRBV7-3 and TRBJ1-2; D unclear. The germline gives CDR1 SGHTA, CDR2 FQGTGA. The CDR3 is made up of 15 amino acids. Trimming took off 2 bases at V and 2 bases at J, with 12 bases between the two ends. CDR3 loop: CASSLYATLNYGYTF. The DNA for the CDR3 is TGTGCCAGCAGCTTATACGCCACTCTGAACTATGGCTACACCTTC.

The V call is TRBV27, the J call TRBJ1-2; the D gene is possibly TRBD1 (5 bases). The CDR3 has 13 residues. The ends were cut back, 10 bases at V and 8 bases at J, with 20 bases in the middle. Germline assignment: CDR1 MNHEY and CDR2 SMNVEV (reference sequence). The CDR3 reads CATRRGGEGGYTF. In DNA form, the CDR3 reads TGTGCCACCCGCCGGGGAGGGGAAGGGGGCTACACCTTC.

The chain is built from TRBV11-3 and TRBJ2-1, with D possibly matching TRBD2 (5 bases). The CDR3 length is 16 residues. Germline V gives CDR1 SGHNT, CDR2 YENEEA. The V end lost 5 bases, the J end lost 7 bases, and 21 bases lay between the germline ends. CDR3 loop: CASSKFSGSGPNEQFF. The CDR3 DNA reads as TGTGCCAGCAGCAAGTTCAGTGGGAGTGGCCCGAATGAGCAGTTCTTC.

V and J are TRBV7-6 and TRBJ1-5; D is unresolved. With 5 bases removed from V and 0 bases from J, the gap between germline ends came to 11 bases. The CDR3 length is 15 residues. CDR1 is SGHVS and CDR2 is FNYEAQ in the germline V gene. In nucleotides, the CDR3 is TGTGCCAGCAGCCCCGAAACTGATAGCAATCAGCCCCAGCATTTT. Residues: CASSPETDSNQPQHF.